A selection of T cell receptor beta chains follows, all from one sample in a study of shared clonotypes between healthy human individuals. The repertoire was sequenced with immunoSEQ multiplex PCR; TCRdb's copy has only in-frame clones and lacks some. The repertoire consists of over 2,000,000 clones, with around 93% occurring once and the leading ten covering roughly 1.7%. The sequenced sample was naive CD8+ T cells from PBMCs. The receptors stem from a man in his late teens or twenties in good health. Some clones in this sample may be carry-over from other donors' samples. Both conserved end residues are part of each CDR3. Each record gives: J gene, clone size, D gene, V gene, CDR3 protein, CDR3 DNA. A D gene is named only where the DNA matches it firmly. Clone size is stated in some rows and not others, as once, few, many or a class when expanded.

j_gene: TRBJ2-5; abundance: .; d_gene: TRBD1; v_gene: TRBV10-2; CDR3aa: CASQPEQGAQETQYF; CDR3nt: TGCGCCAGCCAACCCGAACAGGGGGCACAAGAGACCCAGTACTTC
j_gene: TRBJ2-1; abundance: .; d_gene: .; v_gene: TRBV19; CDR3aa: CATRAPSSGEQFF; CDR3nt: TGTGCCACCAGGGCCCCTTCAAGCGGTGAGCAGTTCTTC
j_gene: TRBJ2-2; abundance: .; d_gene: TRBD2; v_gene: TRBV29-1; CDR3aa: CSVEGTSGRATGELFF; CDR3nt: TGCAGCGTTGAGGGGACTAGCGGGAGGGCCACCGGGGAGCTGTTTTTT
j_gene: TRBJ2-5; abundance: .; d_gene: TRBD2; v_gene: TRBV4-1; CDR3aa: CASSQDRAGEVQETQYF; CDR3nt: TGCGCCAGCAGCCAAGATAGGGCGGGAGAGGTCCAAGAGACCCAGTACTTC
j_gene: TRBJ1-1; abundance: .; d_gene: .; v_gene: TRBV27; CDR3aa: CASSLSPENTEAFF; CDR3nt: TGTGCCAGCAGTTTATCCCCGGAGAACACTGAAGCTTTCTTT
j_gene: TRBJ2-2; abundance: .; d_gene: TRBD1; v_gene: TRBV9; CDR3aa: CASSAYRGPGTGELFF; CDR3nt: TGTGCCAGCAGCGCCTACAGGGGGCCGGGCACCGGGGAGCTGTTTTTT
j_gene: TRBJ2-3; abundance: .; d_gene: .; v_gene: TRBV19; CDR3aa: CASSIEGGTDTQYF; CDR3nt: TGTGCCAGTAGTATCGAAGGCGGCACAGATACGCAGTATTTT
j_gene: TRBJ1-1; abundance: .; d_gene: .; v_gene: TRBV11-1; CDR3aa: CASSLSGPGDTEAFF; CDR3nt: TGTGCCAGCAGCTTATCGGGCCCCGGGGACACTGAAGCTTTCTTT
j_gene: TRBJ2-7; abundance: few; d_gene: TRBD1; v_gene: TRBV5-1; CDR3aa: CASSVRGQGDYEQYF; CDR3nt: TGCGCCAGCAGCGTACGGGGACAGGGGGACTACGAGCAGTACTTC
j_gene: TRBJ2-1; abundance: .; d_gene: TRBD2; v_gene: TRBV27; CDR3aa: CASSFSGGSGYNEQFF; CDR3nt: TGTGCCAGCAGTTTTTCGGGCGGGAGCGGCTACAATGAGCAGTTCTTC
j_gene: TRBJ2-7; abundance: .; d_gene: .; v_gene: TRBV19; CDR3aa: CASSSHEASYEQYF; CDR3nt: TGTGCCAGTAGTTCCCACGAAGCCTCCTACGAGCAGTACTTC
j_gene: TRBJ2-6; abundance: .; d_gene: .; v_gene: TRBV1; CDR3aa: CTSSQPGIPEVVGANVLTF; CDR3nt: TGCACCAGCAGCCAACCCGGGATCCCTGAGGTCGTAGGGGCCAACGTCCTGACTTTC
j_gene: TRBJ1-4; abundance: .; d_gene: .; v_gene: TRBV27; CDR3aa: CASSPNPTGMVNEKLFF; CDR3nt: TGTGCCAGCAGTCCTAACCCAACAGGGATGGTTAATGAAAAACTGTTTTTT
j_gene: TRBJ2-5; abundance: .; d_gene: .; v_gene: TRBV13; CDR3aa: CASSSAWGQETQYF; CDR3nt: TGTGCCAGCAGCTCGGCTTGGGGTCAGGAGACCCAGTACTTC
j_gene: TRBJ2-1; abundance: .; d_gene: .; v_gene: TRBV4-1; CDR3aa: CASSHRPLEGNEQFF; CDR3nt: TGCGCCAGCAGCCACCGCCCGCTAGAGGGCAATGAGCAGTTCTTC
j_gene: TRBJ2-7; abundance: once; d_gene: .; v_gene: TRBV11-2; CDR3aa: CASRQGSSYEQYF; CDR3nt: TGTGCCAGCAGACAGGGATCTTCCTACGAGCAGTACTTC
j_gene: TRBJ1-5; abundance: .; d_gene: .; v_gene: TRBV9; CDR3aa: CASSPFGRVNQPQHF; CDR3nt: TGTGCCAGCAGCCCCTTTGGCAGGGTCAATCAGCCCCAGCATTTT
j_gene: TRBJ2-3; abundance: .; d_gene: TRBD2; v_gene: TRBV27; CDR3aa: CASSSPSVRGVYTQYF; CDR3nt: TGTGCCAGCAGTTCCCCTAGCGTCCGGGGGGTTTATACGCAGTATTTT
j_gene: TRBJ2-1; abundance: once; d_gene: .; v_gene: TRBV7-9; CDR3aa: CASSLDLNEQFF; CDR3nt: TGTGCCAGCAGCTTAGACCTCAATGAGCAGTTCTTC
j_gene: TRBJ1-4; abundance: .; d_gene: .; v_gene: TRBV27; CDR3aa: CASSLTPPLATNEKLFF; CDR3nt: TGTGCCAGCAGTCTTACCCCCCCATTGGCAACTAATGAAAAACTGTTTTTT